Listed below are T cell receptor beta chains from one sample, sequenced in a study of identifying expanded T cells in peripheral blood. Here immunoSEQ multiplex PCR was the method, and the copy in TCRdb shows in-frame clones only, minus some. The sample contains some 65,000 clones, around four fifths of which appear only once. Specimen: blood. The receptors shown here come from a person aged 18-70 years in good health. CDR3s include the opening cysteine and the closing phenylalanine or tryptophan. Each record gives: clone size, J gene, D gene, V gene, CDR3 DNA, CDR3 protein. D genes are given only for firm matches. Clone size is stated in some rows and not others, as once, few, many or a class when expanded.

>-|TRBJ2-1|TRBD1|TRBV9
TGTGCCAGCAGCGGCCCTAGACAGGGTTCCTACAATGAGCAGTTCTTC
CASSGPRQGSYNEQFF
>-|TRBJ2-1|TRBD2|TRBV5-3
TGTGCCAGAAGCTTGAATAGCGGGAGGGCCCGATCCTACAATGAGCAGTTCTTC
CARSLNSGRARSYNEQFF
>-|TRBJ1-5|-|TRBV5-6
TGTGCCAGCAGCTTGGTGGATCAGCCCCAGCATTTT
CASSLVDQPQHF
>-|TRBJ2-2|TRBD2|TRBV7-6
TGTGCCAGCAGCTTAGAAGCTAGCGGAACCAACGGGGAGCTGTTTTTT
CASSLEASGTNGELFF
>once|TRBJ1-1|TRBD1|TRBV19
TGTGCCAGTAGAAGGACAGGGGGATTTCTTGGGACTGAAGCTTTCTTT
CASRRTGGFLGTEAFF
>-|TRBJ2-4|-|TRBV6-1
TGTGCCAGCAGTGATAAAGGGCCGGGAAACATTCAGTACTTC
CASSDKGPGNIQYF
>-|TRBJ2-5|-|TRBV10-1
TGCGCCAGCCCCCGGGGCACAGAGACCCAGTACTTC
CASPRGTETQYF
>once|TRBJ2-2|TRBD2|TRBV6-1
TGTGCCAGCAGACGGACTAGTGATACCGGGGAGCTGTTTTTT
CASRRTSDTGELFF
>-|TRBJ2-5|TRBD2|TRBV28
TGTGCCAGCAGTTCCTCGGGTCTAGCGGGGGGGCAATGGTACTTC
CASSSSGLAGGQWYF
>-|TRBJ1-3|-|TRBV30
TGTGCCTGGACCCTGACAGCCCCTGGAAACACCATATATTTT
CAWTLTAPGNTIYF
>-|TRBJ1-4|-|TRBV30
TGTGCCGGTCGGATGCTTGCAACTAATGAAAAACTGTTTTTT
CAGRMLATNEKLFF